The source of this T cell receptor beta chain is a study of vaccination and CD4 T cells after COVID-19. CDR3 length: 15 amino acids. Looked up from germline, CDR1 is MNHNS and CDR2 is SASEGT. Unmatched junction bases numbered 6, after V lost 3 bases and J lost 6 bases. Sample treatment: roughly 10-day PBMC culture with coronavirus spike peptide pools or control peptides (ViraFEST assay). Negative selection recovered the CD4+ T cells once they had spent more than 8 days in culture. Cultured CD4+ T cells had their DNA profiled by the Oncomine TCR Beta short-read assay. TCRdb passed the PCR reads through MiXCR, listing each CDR3 protein once. The repertoire consists of 9,800 or so distinct CDR3 sequences, with 35% to 40% occurring once and the leading ten covering about a sixth. Points on this clonotype: Its specificity is not known.

Study-level points and caveats: The analysis of convalescent patients involved relatively few individuals and lacked early post-infection timepoints. Convalescent patients displayed a median around 86% of reactive clones emerging only post-vaccination.

The chain joins TRBV6-1 to TRBJ2-4; 9 nucleotides agree with TRBD1. Sequenced input: CD4+ T cells from blood, cultured in vitro. This TCR was sampled from a human donor who had recovered from COVID-19. CDR3 amino acids: CASSETGGRVNIQYF. The CDR3 coding sequence is TGTGCCAGCAGTGAGACAGGGGGAAGAGTAAACATTCAGTACTTC.